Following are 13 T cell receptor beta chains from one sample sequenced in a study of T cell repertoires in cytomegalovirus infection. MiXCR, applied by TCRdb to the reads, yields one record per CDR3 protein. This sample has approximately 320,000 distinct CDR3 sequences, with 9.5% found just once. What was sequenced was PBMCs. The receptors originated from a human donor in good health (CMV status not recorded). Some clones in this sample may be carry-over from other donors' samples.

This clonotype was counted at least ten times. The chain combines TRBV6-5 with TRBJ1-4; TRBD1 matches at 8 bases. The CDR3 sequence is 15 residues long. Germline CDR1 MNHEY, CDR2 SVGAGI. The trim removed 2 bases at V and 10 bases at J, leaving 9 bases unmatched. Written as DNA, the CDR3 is TGTGCCAGCAGTTACGGTTTATCAGGGGGCGGAAAACTGTTTTTT. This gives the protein CASSYGLSGGGKLFF.

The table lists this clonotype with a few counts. The CDR3 coding sequence is TGTGCCAGCAGCGTAGGTGGGGTGGCAGATACGCAGTATTTT. It is translated as CASSVGGVADTQYF. The chain uses TRBV9 and TRBJ2-3; D gene unclear. The CDR3 length is 14 residues. CDR1 and CDR2 from the germline V gene are SGDLS and YYNGEE. V gave up 0 bases and J gave up 4 bases, with 9 bases separating them.

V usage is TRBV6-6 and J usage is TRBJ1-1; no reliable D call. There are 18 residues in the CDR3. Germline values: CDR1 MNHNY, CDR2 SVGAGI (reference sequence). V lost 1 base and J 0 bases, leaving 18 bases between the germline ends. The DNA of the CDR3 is TGTGCCAGCAGTTACTATAAAGGTCGGGATATCATGAACACTGAAGCTTTCTTT. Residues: CASSYYKGRDIMNTEAFF.

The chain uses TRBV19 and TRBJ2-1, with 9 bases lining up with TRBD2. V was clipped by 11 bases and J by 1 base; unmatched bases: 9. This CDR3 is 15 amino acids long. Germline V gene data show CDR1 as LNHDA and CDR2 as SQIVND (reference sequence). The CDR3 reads CACRNSGGSYNEQFF. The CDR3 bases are TGTGCCTGCAGGAATAGCGGGGGTTCCTACAATGAGCAGTTCTTC.

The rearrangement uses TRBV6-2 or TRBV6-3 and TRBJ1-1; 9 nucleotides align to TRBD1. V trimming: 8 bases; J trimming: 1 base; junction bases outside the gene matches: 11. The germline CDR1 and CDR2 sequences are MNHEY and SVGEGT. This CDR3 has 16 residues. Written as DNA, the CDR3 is TGTGCCAGCGTCTTATTACCGGGACAGGGGAACACTGAAGCTTTCTTT. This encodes CASVLLPGQGNTEAFF.

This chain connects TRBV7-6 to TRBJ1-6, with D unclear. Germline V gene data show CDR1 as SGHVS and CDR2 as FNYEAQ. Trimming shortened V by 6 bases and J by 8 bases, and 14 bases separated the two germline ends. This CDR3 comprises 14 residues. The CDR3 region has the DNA TGTGCCAGCAGTCTTAGCCAAAGGGATTCACCCCTCCACTTT. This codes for CASSLSQRDSPLHF. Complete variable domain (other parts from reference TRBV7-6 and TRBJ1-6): GAGVSQSPRYKVTKRGQDVALRCDPISGHVSLYWYRQALGQGPEFLTYFNYEAQQDKSGLPNDRFSAERPEGSISTLTIQRTEQRDSAMYRCASSLSQRDSPLHFGNGTRLTVT.

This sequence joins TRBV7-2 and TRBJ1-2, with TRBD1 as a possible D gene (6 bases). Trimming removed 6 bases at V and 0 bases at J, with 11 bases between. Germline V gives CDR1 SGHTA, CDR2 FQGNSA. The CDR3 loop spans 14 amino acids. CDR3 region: CASRNGQTNYGYTF. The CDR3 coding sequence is TGTGCCAGCAGAAACGGACAGACTAACTATGGCTACACCTTC.

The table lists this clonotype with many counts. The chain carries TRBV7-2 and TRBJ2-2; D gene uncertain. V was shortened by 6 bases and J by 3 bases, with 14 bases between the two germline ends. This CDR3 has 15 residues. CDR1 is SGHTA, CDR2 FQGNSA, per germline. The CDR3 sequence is CASSSSGIYTGELFF. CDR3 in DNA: TGTGCCAGCAGTTCCTCTGGGATCTACACCGGGGAGCTGTTTTTT. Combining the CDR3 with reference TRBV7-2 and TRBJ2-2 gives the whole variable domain GAGVSQSPSNKVTEKGKDVELRCDPISGHTALYWYRQSLGQGLEFLIYFQGNSAPDKSGLPSDRFSAERTGGSVSTLTIQRTQQEDSAVYLCASSSSGIYTGELFFGEGSRLTVL.

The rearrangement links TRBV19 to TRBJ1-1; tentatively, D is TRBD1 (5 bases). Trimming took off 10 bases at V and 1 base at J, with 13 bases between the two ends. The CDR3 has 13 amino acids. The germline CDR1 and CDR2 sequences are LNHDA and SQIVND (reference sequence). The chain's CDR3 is CATSEGRNTEAFF. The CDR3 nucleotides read TGTGCCACCTCTGAGGGGAGGAACACTGAAGCTTTCTTT.

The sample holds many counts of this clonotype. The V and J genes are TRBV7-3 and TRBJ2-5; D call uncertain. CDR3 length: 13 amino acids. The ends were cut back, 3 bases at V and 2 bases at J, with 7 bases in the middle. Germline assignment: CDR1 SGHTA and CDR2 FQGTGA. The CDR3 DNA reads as TGTGCCAGCAGCTTGTCTGTTCAAGAGACCCAGTACTTC. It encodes CASSLSVQETQYF.

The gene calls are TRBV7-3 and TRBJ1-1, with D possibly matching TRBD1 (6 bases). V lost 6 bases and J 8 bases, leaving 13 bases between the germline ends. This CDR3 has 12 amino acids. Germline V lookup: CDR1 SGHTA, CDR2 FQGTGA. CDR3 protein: CASSKPGQEAFF. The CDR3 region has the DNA TGTGCCAGCAGTAAGCCGGGACAAGAAGCTTTCTTT.

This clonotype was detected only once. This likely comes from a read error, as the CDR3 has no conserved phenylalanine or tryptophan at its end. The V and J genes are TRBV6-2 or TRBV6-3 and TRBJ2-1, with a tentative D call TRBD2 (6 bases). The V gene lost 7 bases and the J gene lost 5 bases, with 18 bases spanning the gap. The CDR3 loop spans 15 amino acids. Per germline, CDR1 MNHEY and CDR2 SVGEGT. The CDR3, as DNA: TGTGCCAGCACCTCTGGCGGGGTGGGGCACAATGAGCAGTTCATC. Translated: CASTSGGVGHNEQFI.

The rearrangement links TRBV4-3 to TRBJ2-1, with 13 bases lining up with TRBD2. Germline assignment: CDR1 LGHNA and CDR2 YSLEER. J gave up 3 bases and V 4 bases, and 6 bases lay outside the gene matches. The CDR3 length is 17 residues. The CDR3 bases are TGCGCCAGCAGCCCTCGACTAGCGGGGGGCTACTACAATGAGCAGTTCTTC. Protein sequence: CASSPRLAGGYYNEQFF.